One and the same sample provided the 31 T cell receptor beta chains below, sequenced in a study of blood T cells in healthy people across ages (dated by TCRdb to about 2015). The method behind the library was 5' RACE. Data came from an Illumina HiSeq 2500. A second 7 to 11 cycle PCR used a sample-barcoded 5' primer and a J-beta primer mix. The public sequencing data were trimmed at Q25 with fastp and processed into clonotypes with MiXCR by TCRdb, which kept only in-frame beta chains. Merged by CDR3 protein, the rows form single entries marked with the most common genes and DNA. The table for this sample lists roughly 730,000 distinct CDR3 sequences; around 50% of them were counted only once. Around 25% of the sample is in the top ten clones. What was sequenced was blood. Receptor source: a man aged 40-55 years in good health.

The V and J genes are TRBV7-2 and TRBJ1-2; 7 nucleotides align to TRBD1. The germline V gene has CDR1 SGHTA and CDR2 FQGNSA. The CDR3 extends over 14 amino acids. V lost 1 base and J lost 5; bases outside the gene matches: 4. This CDR3 is CASSLGGQLYGYTF. Here the CDR3 DNA reads TGTGCCAGCAGCTTAGGGGGACAGTTGTATGGCTACACCTTC.

This clonotype was seen a handful of times. The junction differs from germline at one of its ends, possibly a read error. V usage is TRBV29-1 and J usage is TRBJ1-2; D remains unclear. Per the germline V gene, CDR1 is SQVTM and CDR2 is ANQGSEA. This CDR3 contains 11 residues. The CDR3 spells CSGEMGNGYTF. In nucleotides, the CDR3 is TGCAGCGGTGAAATGGGTAATGGCTACACCTTC.

The genes are TRBV5-1 and TRBJ2-5, with 7 bases identical to TRBD1. This CDR3 region has 14 residues. CDR1 is SGHRS and CDR2 is YFSETQ in the germline V gene. With V trimmed by 3 bases and J by 6 bases, 8 bases remained unmatched. In DNA form, the CDR3 reads TGCGCCAGCAGCTATGATACAGGGGAAAAGACCCAGTACTTC. Its translation: CASSYDTGEKTQYF. The variable domain in full, with the rest retrieved from reference TRBV5-1 and TRBJ2-5, is KAGVTQTPRYLIKTRGQQVTLSCSPISGHRSVSWYQQTPGQGLQFLFEYFSETQRNKGNFPGRFSGRQFSNSRSEMNVSTLELGDSALYLCASSYDTGEKTQYFGPGTRLLVL.

The chain couples TRBV28 to TRBJ2-6; D tentatively reads TRBD1 or TRBD2 (5 bases each). Germline CDR1 reads MDHEN; CDR2 reads SYDVKM. The CDR3 totals 16 residues. Trimming removed 3 bases from V and 0 bases from J, with 9 bases in between. The CDR3 loop reads CASSLGRYSGANVLTF. The CDR3 DNA reads as TGTGCCAGCAGTTTGGGACGGTACTCTGGGGCCAACGTCCTGACTTTC.

The chain has TRBV6-1 and TRBJ2-2; D might be TRBD1 or TRBD2, each matching 5 bases. This CDR3 region has 17 residues. Between the trimmed V and J ends, which lost 4 bases and 5 bases, there was a span of 20 bases. Per the germline V gene, CDR1 is MNHNS and CDR2 is SASEGT. CDR3 bases: TGTGCCAGCAGTGGGCCGTGGGACGGATCTAGTACCGGGGAGCTGTTTTTT. Its translation: CASSGPWDGSSTGELFF.

J is TRBJ2-7 and V is TRBV6-6; 11 nucleotides match TRBD1. There are 17 residues in the CDR3. Germline loops: CDR1 MNHNY, CDR2 SVGAGI (reference sequence). V lost 2 bases and J lost 2; bases outside the gene matches: 8. The CDR3 reads CASSYDVGGQGAYEQYF. CDR3 in DNA: TGTGCCAGCAGTTACGACGTAGGGGGACAGGGGGCCTACGAGCAGTACTTC.

This clonotype was counted between two and nine times. The DNA of the CDR3 is TGTGCCAGCAGTTTTAGCCTAGCGGAGACCCAGTACTTC. Protein sequence: CASSFSLAETQYF. The V and J genes are TRBV12-3 or TRBV12-4 and TRBJ2-5, with D perhaps matching TRBD2 (6 bases). This CDR3 region has 13 residues. V was trimmed by 3 bases and J by 5 bases, leaving 10 bases between them.

This clonotype has just a few counts. The V gene is TRBV27, the J gene TRBJ2-5, with 14 bases lining up with TRBD2. The germline CDR1 and CDR2 sequences are MNHEY and SMNVEV (reference sequence). CDR3 size: 17 residues. V lost 5 bases and J lost 6; bases outside the gene matches: 11. This CDR3 is CASSRTSGGTQGQTQYF. CDR3 DNA: TGTGCCAGCAGTCGGACTAGCGGGGGGACTCAAGGTCAGACCCAGTACTTC.

The V call is TRBV28, the J call TRBJ1-4; D unresolved. The CDR3 is 17 amino acids. Trimming removed 5 bases at V and 5 bases at J, with 21 bases between. Per germline, CDR1 MDHEN and CDR2 SYDVKM. The CDR3 DNA reads TGTGCCAGCAGTCCGCCAGCGAGGCGGCTAAGGAATGAAAAACTGTTTTTT. Its translation is CASSPPARRLRNEKLFF.

This clonotype has just a few counts. The CDR3, as DNA: TGTGCCAGCAGCCCGTCCCCGGGACGGACCTACAATGAGCAGTTCTTC. Residues: CASSPSPGRTYNEQFF. The rearrangement joins TRBV9 to TRBJ2-1, with D possibly called TRBD1 or TRBD2 (5 bases each). The CDR3 contains 16 residues. Germline V gene lookup returns CDR1 SGDLS and CDR2 YYNGEE. Deletions cut 4 bases from V and 2 bases from J, with 16 bases between. The variable domain in full, with the rest retrieved from reference TRBV9 and TRBJ2-1, is DSGVTQTPKHLITATGQRVTLRCSPRSGDLSVYWYQQSLDQGLQFLIQYYNGEERAKGNILERFSAQQFPDLHSELNLSSLELGDSALYFCASSPSPGRTYNEQFFGPGTRLTVL.

The chain combines TRBV21-1 with TRBJ2-1; the DNA was not compared with TRBD1, the D call given in the table. TRBV21-1 corresponds to a pseudogene. The CDR3 loop spans 15 amino acids. This CDR3 is CASSNWPRIYNEQFF. The CDR3 nucleotides are TGTGCCAGCAGCAACTGGCCCAGGATTTACAATGAGCAGTTCTTC.

The rearrangement links TRBV7-9 to TRBJ1-1; D is unresolved. This CDR3 spans 12 amino acids. Trimming stripped 3 bases from V and 7 bases from J, with 9 bases between. Germline V gene sequence: CDR1 SEHNR, CDR2 FQNEAQ (reference sequence). The CDR3 DNA reads as TGTGCCAGCAGCTTTTCGTCGGATGAAGCTTTCTTT. It codes for CASSFSSDEAFF.

V and J are TRBV6-5 and TRBJ2-5; 13 bases line up with TRBD2. The CDR3 runs 15 residues. With V trimmed by 4 bases and J by 11 bases, 10 bases remained unmatched. Germline-derived CDR1 and CDR2 are MNHEY and SVGAGI. The CDR3 DNA follows: TGTGCCAGCAGTTCAACTAGCGGGAGGGCCTGTGAGCAGTACTTC. Encoded protein: CASSSTSGRACEQYF.

A single count supports this clonotype. A much bigger clone sits one base away, suggesting this may be a read error. This sequence joins TRBV20-1 and TRBJ2-5; a weak D match, TRBD1 (6 bases). Germline V gene data show CDR1 as DFQATT and CDR2 as SNEGSKA (reference sequence). The CDR3 loop spans 14 amino acids. CDR3 sequence: CSARADSQKETLYF. CDR3 DNA: TGCAGTGCTAGAGCGGACAGTCAAAAAGAGACCCTGTACTTC.

The chain employs TRBV5-1 and TRBJ1-6; TRBD1 matches 8 bases. V was clipped by 1 base and J by 7 bases; unmatched bases: 4. This CDR3 is built from 15 residues. CDR1 and CDR2 (germline): SGHRS, YFSETQ. Written as DNA, the CDR3 is TGCGCCAGCAGCTTGCCAGGGGGCGAGAATTCACCCCTCCACTTT. Its protein is CASSLPGGENSPLHF. The whole variable domain, remainder taken from reference TRBV5-1 and TRBJ1-6, is KAGVTQTPRYLIKTRGQQVTLSCSPISGHRSVSWYQQTPGQGLQFLFEYFSETQRNKGNFPGRFSGRQFSNSRSEMNVSTLELGDSALYLCASSLPGGENSPLHFGNGTRLTVT.

In this sample, this clonotype turned up a few times. The chain uses TRBV29-1 and TRBJ2-7; 8 positions match TRBD1. J gave up 4 bases and V 7 bases, and 12 bases lay outside the gene matches. CDR1 is SQVTM, CDR2 ANQGSEA, per germline. CDR3 length equals 14 residues. CDR3 amino acids: CSARRDRGQYEQYF. CDR3 nucleotide sequence: TGCAGCGCAAGACGAGACAGGGGCCAATACGAGCAGTACTTC.

Comments on this clonotype: This sequence may be a read error, since a much larger clone differs from it by one base. The DNA for the CDR3 is TGCGGATTTATGAACACTGAAACTTTCTTT. Encoded protein: CGFMNTETFF. The V gene is TRBV29-1, the J gene TRBJ1-1; no definite D call. CDR1 and CDR2 from the germline V gene are SQVTM and ANQGSEA. This CDR3 has 10 residues.

This chain connects TRBV24-1 to TRBJ2-1, with no clear D. Germline CDR1 reads KGHDR; CDR2 reads SFDVKD. The CDR3 loop spans 13 amino acids. Trimming shortened V by 4 bases and J by 3 bases, and 6 bases separated the two germline ends. CDR3 region: CATSDPFYNEQFF. As DNA, the CDR3 is TGTGCCACCAGTGACCCATTCTACAATGAGCAGTTCTTC.

The rearrangement links TRBV6-1 to TRBJ2-7; D might be TRBD2 (6 bases). The CDR3 is made up of 13 amino acids. In germline, CDR1 is MNHNS, CDR2 SASEGT. Trimming left V 2 bases short and J 7 bases short, with 12 bases between. The CDR3: CASSERRVYEQYF. CDR3 DNA sequence: TGTGCCAGCAGTGAAAGGAGGGTGTATGAGCAGTACTTC.

V usage is TRBV28 and J usage is TRBJ1-2; D remains unclear. V lost 5 bases and J lost 0, with 7 bases in between. CDR1 is MDHEN, CDR2 SYDVKM, per germline. The CDR3 sequence is 13 residues long. The CDR3 loop reads CASSKGANYGYTF. CDR3 coding DNA: TGTGCCAGCAGTAAGGGAGCTAACTATGGCTACACCTTC.

As DNA, the CDR3 is TGTGCCAGCAGCTCGATGCTGGGACCCCTCTACGAGCAGTACTTC. It encodes CASSSMLGPLYEQYF. The chain uses TRBV7-2 and TRBJ2-7, with D perhaps TRBD1 or TRBD2 (5 bases each). CDR1 and CDR2 (germline): SGHTA, FQGNSA. CDR3 size: 15 residues. V lost 4 bases and J lost 3, with 16 bases in between.

The V gene is TRBV7-2, the J gene TRBJ2-4; D gene unclear. The germline V gene has CDR1 SGHTA and CDR2 FQGNSA. Between the trimmed V and J ends, which lost 3 bases and 2 bases, there was a span of 8 bases. The CDR3 runs to 14 residues. The CDR3 nucleotides are TGTGCCAGCAGCTTTCCGCAGACCAAAAACATTCAGTACTTC. This sequence encodes CASSFPQTKNIQYF.

This clonotype was seen more than once but under ten times. J is TRBJ2-1 and V is TRBV5-1; 12 nucleotides match TRBD2. Germline trimming cut 0 bases from V and 5 bases from J; bases unmatched to any gene: 6. Germline V gene lookup returns CDR1 SGHRS and CDR2 YFSETQ. The CDR3 spans 17 residues. This CDR3 reads CASSLVLAGGQNNEQFF. CDR3 DNA: TGCGCCAGCAGCTTGGTTCTAGCGGGAGGGCAGAACAATGAGCAGTTCTTC.

The V call is TRBV9, the J call TRBJ2-7; D is possibly TRBD1 or TRBD2 (7 bases each). V lost 4 bases and J lost 11, with 19 bases in between. The CDR3 totals 13 residues. Germline assignment: CDR1 SGDLS and CDR2 YYNGEE. The DNA of the CDR3 is TGTGCCAGCAGCAAAATGGGGGCAGGGGGGGAGTACTTC. Translation: CASSKMGAGGEYF.

The CDR3, as DNA: TGCAGTGCCTCTGACAGGGGTCAGCCCCAGCATTTT. It codes for CSASDRGQPQHF. The chain employs TRBV20-1 and TRBJ1-5; 8 positions agree with TRBD1. V lost 6 bases to trimming and J lost 6 bases; unmatched junction nucleotides: 4. Looked up from germline, CDR1 is DFQATT and CDR2 is SNEGSKA (reference sequence). The CDR3 contains 12 residues.

This clonotype was observed a handful of times. This chain links TRBV20-1 with TRBJ1-1; D uncertain. From germline, CDR1 is DFQATT and CDR2 SNEGSKA (reference sequence). V lost 0 bases to trimming and J lost 2 bases, with 19 bases between them. The CDR3 is 17 amino acids. Written as DNA, the CDR3 is TGCAGTGCTAGAGACTTTAGGCACCTCCAGCCCAACACTGAAGCTTTCTTT. It specifies CSARDFRHLQPNTEAFF.

The gene calls are TRBV3-1 and TRBJ2-3; 7 bases are a match to TRBD2. The CDR3 consists of 15 residues. Germline CDR1 and CDR2: LGHDT and YNNKEL (reference sequence). With V trimmed by 1 base and J by 3 bases, 4 bases remained unmatched. CDR3: CASSQAASGTDTQYF. The CDR3, as DNA: TGTGCCAGCAGCCAAGCGGCTAGCGGTACAGATACGCAGTATTTT.

V usage is TRBV7-2 and J usage is TRBJ2-4; tentative D call: TRBD2 (6 bases). The end of the DNA aligns better with TRBJ2-7, so the J call may be wrong. CDR1 is SGHTA and CDR2 is FQGNSA in the germline V gene. The CDR3 consists of 15 residues. The CDR3 bases are TGTGCCAGCAGCTTAACTAGCCCGAACTCCTACGAGCAGTACTTC. This codes for CASSLTSPNSYEQYF.

This clonotype was observed a few times. This sequence joins TRBV10-3 and TRBJ2-5; TRBD2 matches 7 bases. J lost 5 bases, V lost 8 bases, and 8 bases had no gene match. CDR1 and CDR2 from the germline V gene are ENHRY and SYGVKD. The CDR3 consists of 13 residues. Written as DNA, the CDR3 is TGTGCCATCCGGCGGGAGAACCCGGAGACCCAGTACTTC. Protein product: CAIRRENPETQYF.

This clonotype was counted only a few times. The gene calls are TRBV6-1 and TRBJ2-7; D may be TRBD1 (5 bases). The CDR3 loop spans 14 amino acids. V was shortened by 5 bases and J by 3 bases, with 14 bases between the two germline ends. The V gene's germline CDR1 is MNHNS and CDR2 SASEGT. Written as DNA, the CDR3 is TGTGCCAGCAGTAAAGGACAAGGGTACTACGAGCAGTACTTC. It is translated as CASSKGQGYYEQYF.

As regards this clonotype: It may be a read error: a sequence one base away is much more abundant. V and J are TRBV3-1 and TRBJ2-3; possible D gene TRBD1, 5 bases. The CDR3 spans 18 residues. With 2 bases removed from V and 0 bases from J, the gap between germline ends came to 18 bases. Per germline, CDR1 LGHDT and CDR2 YNNKEL (reference sequence). This CDR3 is CASSQLQKSGRSTDTQYF. CDR3 DNA sequence: TGTGCCAGCAGCCAACTCCAGAAGTCAGGGCGAAGCACAGATACGCAGTATTTT.